These 3 T cell receptor beta chains share one sample of origin, sequenced in a study of blood T cell repertoires in COVID-19. Libraries were prepared by immunoSEQ multiplex PCR; TCRdb keeps only in-frame clonotypes and omits some of them. The data hold roughly 210,000 clones, with 80% to 90% observed a single time. Source material: peripheral blood. Receptors were obtained from an elderly woman with COVID-19, enrolled during active disease.

The genes are TRBV18 and TRBJ2-2; TRBD1 might be the D (5 bases). CDR3 length equals 16 residues. The ends were cut back, 0 bases at V and 4 bases at J, with 12 bases in the middle. Germline CDR1 reads KGHSH; CDR2 reads LQKENI. DNA for the CDR3: TGTGCCAGCTCACCACCGATGAGACAGATCACCGGGGAGCTGTTTTTT. Translating gives CASSPPMRQITGELFF. The variable domain in full, completed from reference TRBV18 and TRBJ2-2, reads NAGVMQNPRHLVRRRGQEARLRCSPMKGHSHVYWYRQLPEEGLKFMVYLQKENIIDESGMPKERFSAEFPKEGPSILRIQQVVRGDSAAYFCASSPPMRQITGELFFGEGSRLTVL.

The chain links TRBV6-4 to TRBJ1-6; 8 bases map to TRBD1. The V gene's germline CDR1 is MRHNA and CDR2 SNTAGT. The V segment lost 6 bases and the J segment 7 bases; nucleotides outside the gene matches: 5. CDR3 length equals 14 residues. The CDR3 sequence: CASSSGGGNSPLHF. DNA of the CDR3: TGTGCCAGCAGCTCAGGGGGCGGGAATTCACCCCTCCACTTT.

This clone was counted a few times. J is TRBJ2-5 and V is TRBV3-1 (or the pseudogene TRBV3-2); a weak D match, TRBD2 (5 bases). Looked up from germline, CDR1 is LGHDT and CDR2 is YNNKEL (reference sequence). With 3 bases removed from V and 2 bases from J, the gap between germline ends came to 13 bases. The CDR3 is 15 residues long. CDR3 in DNA: TGTGCCAGCAGCCATCGAGGGAGTCGACAAGAGACCCAGTACTTC. This codes for CASSHRGSRQETQYF.